These 21 T cell receptor beta chains came from one sample sequenced in a study of cytomegalovirus exposure and HLA in healthy donors. This PCR relied on a set of 60 Vbeta primers and 13 Jbeta primers. The table came from immunoSEQ multiplex PCR; TCRdb's copy has only in-frame clones and leaves some out. The table includes about 150,000 clones, about 80% detected once. Sequenced material: PBMCs. The receptors stem from a young man in good health and CMV-seropositive.

The chain is built from TRBV29-1 and TRBJ2-2; D remains unclear. The CDR3 sequence is 11 residues long. V was shortened by 6 bases and J by 8 bases, with 10 bases between the two germline ends. CDR1 SQVTM and CDR2 ANQGSEA come from the germline V gene. CDR3 nucleotide sequence: TGCAGCGTCGCAGTAACGGGGGAGCTGTTTTTT. Its protein product is CSVAVTGELFF.

The chain has TRBV27 and TRBJ2-1, with unresolved D. Germline CDR1 reads MNHEY; CDR2 reads SMNVEV (reference sequence). V was cut by 6 bases and J by 8 bases, with 17 bases left in between. The CDR3 contains 14 residues. The CDR3, as DNA: TGTGCCAGCAGCCTCAATTCGGTTCTCTATGAGCAGTTCTTC. It codes for CASSLNSVLYEQFF.

V usage is TRBV28 and J usage is TRBJ2-5, with 9 bases matching TRBD2. The CDR3 covers 13 residues. Germline trimming cut 6 bases from V and 10 bases from J; bases unmatched to any gene: 9. Germline values: CDR1 MDHEN, CDR2 SYDVKM. The CDR3 DNA sequence: TGTGCCAGCAGGAACAATAGCGGGAGAATCCAGTACTTC. Amino acid sequence: CASRNNSGRIQYF.

This clone was counted a single time. The same CDR3 also results from other DNA sequences found in this sample. This rearrangement joins TRBV1 to TRBJ1-5; the D call of TRBD1 is as the table states it, not checked on the DNA. TRBV1 is shown as a pseudogene. There are 17 residues in the CDR3. The chain's CDR3 is CTSSQRRQGVSNQPQHF. Written as DNA, the CDR3 is TGCACCAGCAGCCAGAGACGACAGGGGGTTAGCAATCAGCCCCAGCATTTT.

This clone has a handful of counts. The rearrangement joins TRBV6-4 to TRBJ2-3, with a weak D call TRBD2 (6 bases). CDR3 length: 17 residues. V was pared by 0 bases and J by 5 bases, with 18 bases between. The germline V gene has CDR1 MRHNA and CDR2 SNTAGT. CDR3 coding DNA: TGTGCCAGCAGTGACTCAGGTCGCGGGGTTTTCGTAGATACGCAGTATTTT. Protein sequence: CASSDSGRGVFVDTQYF.

This clone has only a few counts. J is TRBJ2-5 and V is TRBV9; 9 positions match TRBD2. The length of the CDR3 is 15 residues. Trimming removed 1 base from V and 0 bases from J; junction bases left unmatched: 1. Germline V CDR1 and CDR2: SGDLS, YYNGEE. Here the CDR3 DNA reads TGTGCCAGCAGCGTACTAGCGGGAAACCAAGAGACCCAGTACTTC. Its translation: CASSVLAGNQETQYF.

About this clone itself: Mismatch with germline at one junction end may stem from a read error. The chain links TRBV27 to TRBJ2-3; the D gene is possibly TRBD1 (7 bases). CDR3 length: 13 residues. Per germline, CDR1 MNHEY and CDR2 SMNVEV (reference sequence). The CDR3 spells CVSRGATTDTQYF. CDR3 nucleotide sequence: TGTGTCAGCAGGGGGGCGACCACAGATACGCAGTATTTT.

The chain employs TRBV28 and TRBJ1-1; a possible D gene is TRBD1 (5 bases). The CDR3 sequence is 15 residues long. The ends were cut back, 5 bases at V and 5 bases at J, with 18 bases in the middle. Germline assignment: CDR1 MDHEN and CDR2 SYDVKM. CDR3 in amino acids: CASSPPVGVSTEAFF. In DNA form, the CDR3 reads TGTGCCAGCAGTCCCCCGGTAGGGGTCTCTACTGAAGCTTTCTTT.

This clone showed up just once. The rearrangement joins TRBV7-2 to TRBJ2-1, with TRBD2 identical over 8 bases. V trimming: 5 bases; J trimming: 12 bases; junction bases outside the gene matches: 15. The CDR3 totals 15 residues. Germline V lookup: CDR1 SGHTA, CDR2 FQGNSA. The CDR3 DNA reads as TGTGCCAGCAGCATGGGTAGCGGGATTAAAGTCGGGCAGTTCTTC. It specifies CASSMGSGIKVGQFF.

This sequence joins TRBV28 and TRBJ2-3; TRBD1 matches 7 bases. Germline CDR1 MDHEN, CDR2 SYDVKM. The ends lost 2 bases at V and 0 bases at J; junction bases unmatched: 11. This CDR3 comprises 18 residues. CDR3 nucleotide sequence: TGTGCCAGCAGTTTACTGGCAGGGGGTAGATCTAGCACAGATACGCAGTATTTT. Translating gives CASSLLAGGRSSTDTQYF.

The chain links TRBV7-2 to TRBJ2-7, with D possibly matching TRBD1 (5 bases). Trimming shortened V by 1 base and J by 3 bases, and 10 bases separated the two germline ends. Germline loops: CDR1 SGHTA, CDR2 FQGNSA. The CDR3 is 14 amino acids. Here the CDR3 reads CASSLGGINYEQYF. DNA for the CDR3: TGTGCCAGCAGCTTAGGGGGCATTAACTACGAGCAGTACTTC.

The chain is built from TRBV9 and TRBJ2-1, with D unresolved. The germline CDR1 and CDR2 sequences are SGDLS and YYNGEE. This CDR3 has 14 amino acids. V was trimmed by 0 bases and J by 7 bases, leaving 11 bases between them. The CDR3 loop reads CASSVAATRNEQFF. In DNA, the CDR3 is TGTGCCAGCAGCGTAGCTGCCACCCGGAATGAGCAGTTCTTC. Using reference TRBV9 and TRBJ2-1 for the parts outside the CDR3, the full variable domain is DSGVTQTPKHLITATGQRVTLRCSPRSGDLSVYWYQQSLDQGLQFLIQYYNGEERAKGNILERFSAQQFPDLHSELNLSSLELGDSALYFCASSVAATRNEQFFGPGTRLTVL.

The chain employs TRBV27 and TRBJ1-4, with 8 nucleotides matching TRBD1. The CDR3 is 14 amino acids. The trim removed 5 bases at V and 9 bases at J, leaving 8 bases unmatched. The V gene's germline CDR1 is MNHEY and CDR2 SMNVEV (reference sequence). For the CDR3, the DNA is TGTGCCAGCAGTCCAGGACAGGGAGGTCAAAAACTGTTTTTT. It is translated as CASSPGQGGQKLFF.

The gene calls are TRBV5-1 and TRBJ2-2; TRBD1 matches 7 bases. The CDR3 is 15 residues long. Looked up from germline, CDR1 is SGHRS and CDR2 is YFSETQ. V lost 4 bases to trimming and J lost 5 bases; unmatched junction nucleotides: 8. In DNA form, the CDR3 reads TGCGCCAGCAGCGCCCGGGACAGTCGAACCGGGGAGCTGTTTTTT. This translates into CASSARDSRTGELFF.

V and J are TRBV7-2 and TRBJ2-7; maybe TRBD2 (6 bases). Germline CDR1 SGHTA, CDR2 FQGNSA. V lost 5 bases to trimming and J lost 0 bases, with 14 bases between them. The CDR3 extends over 15 amino acids. The DNA of the CDR3 is TGTGCCAGCAGCCCATCAGGAGGGAGCTCCTACGAGCAGTACTTC. This translates into CASSPSGGSSYEQYF.

The chain recombines TRBV7-3 with TRBJ1-1; D uncertain. CDR1 is SGHTA and CDR2 is FQGTGA in the germline V gene. The CDR3 is 14 residues long. Trimming removed 1 base at V and 7 bases at J, with 13 bases between. The chain's CDR3 is CASSLSGPQGEAFF. CDR3 nucleotides: TGTGCCAGCAGCTTAAGCGGGCCCCAAGGTGAAGCTTTCTTT.

The chain joins TRBV6-5 to TRBJ2-7, with D perhaps TRBD2 (5 bases). Between the trimmed V and J ends, which lost 3 bases and 0 bases, there was a span of 12 bases. Germline CDR1 and CDR2: MNHEY and SVGAGI. CDR3 size: 15 residues. In nucleotides, the CDR3 is TGTGCCAGCAGTTATCGGGGATCAGGCTCCTACGAGCAGTACTTC. It is translated as CASSYRGSGSYEQYF.

J is TRBJ2-7 and V is TRBV11-2; maybe TRBD1 (6 bases). Germline values: CDR1 SGHAT, CDR2 FQNNGV. The CDR3 is 13 residues long. Trimming left V 5 bases short and J 4 bases short, with 12 bases between. The CDR3 here is CASSLNTGYEQYF. CDR3 DNA sequence: TGTGCCAGCAGCCTAAACACAGGGTACGAGCAGTACTTC.

This clone was seen more than once but under ten times. This sequence joins TRBV25-1 and TRBJ1-5; TRBD1 matches 8 bases. The J segment lost 9 bases and the V segment lost 1 base, leaving 8 bases of the junction unmatched. Germline V gives CDR1 MGHDK, CDR2 SYGVNS. CDR3 size: 15 residues. The CDR3 region has the DNA TGTGCCAGCAGTGAATCCGGGACAGGAGTCAGGCCCCAGCATTTT. This codes for CASSESGTGVRPQHF.

The chain employs TRBV7-8 and TRBJ2-5, with D possibly matching TRBD2 (6 bases). The end of the DNA fits TRBJ2-7 better, so the J call may be wrong. The CDR3 consists of 14 residues. Germline CDR1 and CDR2: SGHVS and FQNEAQ. The CDR3 bases are TGTGCCAGCAGCCCCAGGGCGACTAGTTACGAGCAGTACTTC. It codes for CASSPRATSYEQYF.

This clone was observed a few times. The chain carries TRBV7-2 and TRBJ2-7, with 13 bases fitting TRBD2. This CDR3 is built from 15 residues. The V gene's germline CDR1 is SGHTA and CDR2 FQGNSA. The ends lost 4 bases at V and 4 bases at J; junction bases unmatched: 4. The CDR3 nucleotides are TGTGCCAGCAGCTACCGGACTAGCGGGAGTTACGAGCAGTACTTC. It translates to CASSYRTSGSYEQYF. Drawing the rest from reference TRBV7-2 and TRBJ2-7, the complete variable domain is GAGVSQSPSNKVTEKGKDVELRCDPISGHTALYWYRQSLGQGLEFLIYFQGNSAPDKSGLPSDRFSAERTGGSVSTLTIQRTQQEDSAVYLCASSYRTSGSYEQYFGPGTRLTVT.